Sequencing of this TCR beta chain was carried out in a study of pediatric ulcerative colitis. This table comes from immunoSEQ multiplex PCR, and its TCRdb copy is limited to in-frame clones, with some not included. The repertoire includes about 36,000 clones, roughly 83% of them detected once, and about 23% sits in the top ten. Deletions cut 4 bases from V and 4 bases from J, with 19 bases between. This CDR3 comprises 16 residues. Per the germline V gene, CDR1 is SGHDN and CDR2 is FVKESK. This TCR derives from a girl between 10 and 17 years old with moderate ulcerative colitis. Sequenced: blood. The genes are TRBV14 and TRBJ2-5; D perhaps matches TRBD1 (6 bases). The CDR3 protein is CASSPWDNFPAETQYF. Here the CDR3 DNA reads TGTGCCAGCAGCCCTTGGGACAATTTCCCGGCAGAGACCCAGTACTTC.